The 29 T cell receptor beta chains below were found in one sample sequenced in a study of Tregs in tolerant kidney transplant recipients. Generated by immunoSEQ multiplex PCR, the TCRdb table keeps only in-frame clones and is missing some. The sample lists more than 90,000 clones; around 94% were seen once. The sequenced sample was CD4+ T cells from blood. These receptors were taken from a human donor in good health.

V gene TRBV6-4 combines with J gene TRBJ2-7; TRBD1 aligns across 10 bases. CDR3 length: 17 residues. V trimming: 4 bases; J trimming: 6 bases; junction bases outside the gene matches: 15. Germline V gene data show CDR1 as MRHNA and CDR2 as SNTAGT. The CDR3 coding sequence is TGTGCCAGCAGTGTGGGGACAGGGGAAAATTTCTACTGCGAGCAGTACTTC. Translating it yields CASSVGTGENFYCEQYF.

The chain carries TRBV19 and TRBJ1-5; D may be TRBD1 (6 bases). The CDR3 is made up of 14 amino acids. Per the germline V gene, CDR1 is LNHDA and CDR2 is SQIVND (reference sequence). The V end was cut by 5 bases, the J end by 4 bases, with 12 bases between. CDR3 coding DNA: TGTGCCAGTAGTGAGACAGGAAGGAATCAGCCCCAGCATTTT. Its protein product is CASSETGRNQPQHF. Variable domain in full (rest from reference TRBV19 and TRBJ1-5): DGGITQSPKYLFRKEGQNVTLSCEQNLNHDAMYWYRQDPGQGLRLIYYSQIVNDFQKGDIAEGYSVSREKKESFPLTVTSAQKNPTAFYLCASSETGRNQPQHFGDGTRLSIL.

The J gene is TRBJ2-7, the V gene TRBV5-1, with TRBD1 matching over 8 bases. CDR1 is SGHRS, CDR2 YFSETQ, per germline. This CDR3 contains 15 residues. V lost 4 bases to trimming and J lost 7 bases; unmatched junction nucleotides: 13. CDR3 amino acids: CASSPTGQGPREQYF. The CDR3 DNA reads TGCGCCAGCAGCCCGACCGGACAGGGTCCGCGGGAGCAGTACTTC.

The chain is built from TRBV5-4 and TRBJ1-4; D not certain. Germline CDR1 and CDR2: SGHNT and YYREEE (reference sequence). Trimming took off 2 bases at V and 3 bases at J, with 8 bases between the two ends. The CDR3 runs to 14 residues. Written as DNA, the CDR3 is TGTGCCAGCAGCTTCGGCCGGGCTAATGAAAAACTGTTTTTT. Residues: CASSFGRANEKLFF.

The rearrangement links TRBV25-1 to TRBJ2-5; 7 bases are a match to TRBD1. The V and J ends lost 0 bases and 2 bases, in that order; junction bases with no gene match: 6. From germline, CDR1 is MGHDK and CDR2 SYGVNS. CDR3 size: 16 residues. The CDR3 loop reads CASSEYRTGLQETQYF. The CDR3 nucleotides read TGTGCCAGCAGTGAATATAGGACAGGATTACAAGAGACCCAGTACTTC.

This chain joins TRBV25-1 and TRBJ1-1, with D unclear. In germline, CDR1 is MGHDK, CDR2 SYGVNS. The V end lost 4 bases, the J end lost 0 bases, and 9 bases lay between the germline ends. This CDR3 has 14 amino acids. The CDR3 reads CASSAGVMNTEAFF. CDR3 coding DNA: TGTGCCAGCAGTGCCGGGGTCATGAACACTGAAGCTTTCTTT. Full variable domain (rest looked up from reference TRBV25-1 and TRBJ1-1): EADIYQTPRYLVIGTGKKITLECSQTMGHDKMYWYQQDPGMELHLIHYSYGVNSTEKGDLSSESTVSRIRTEHFPLTLESARPSHTSQYLCASSAGVMNTEAFFGQGTRLTVV.

This sequence joins TRBV5-1 and TRBJ2-3; 7 bases are a match to TRBD1. Germline V gene lookup returns CDR1 SGHRS and CDR2 YFSETQ. This CDR3 is 14 amino acids long. The trim removed 4 bases at V and 1 base at J, leaving 3 bases unmatched. CDR3 residues: CASSLGTGTDTQYF. The CDR3 DNA is TGCGCCAGCAGCCTGGGGACAGGCACAGATACGCAGTATTTT.

The chain couples TRBV10-1 to TRBJ2-7, with TRBD1 matching 9 bases. V was clipped by 6 bases and J by 4 bases; unmatched bases: 13. The CDR3 length is 16 residues. Germline-derived CDR1 and CDR2 are WNHNN and SYGVQD (reference sequence). CDR3 loop: CASRGRRDRAGYEQYF. The CDR3 bases are TGCGCCAGCAGGGGACGCCGGGACAGGGCAGGATACGAGCAGTACTTC.

The rearrangement links TRBV5-1 to TRBJ2-4; TRBD1 matches 9 bases. V gave up 3 bases and J gave up 5 bases; unmatched junction bases: 3. The germline V gene has CDR1 SGHRS and CDR2 YFSETQ. The CDR3 is 14 amino acids. The CDR3 DNA follows: TGCGCCAGCAGCTCGGGACAGGGCCAAAACATTCAGTACTTC. This gives the protein CASSSGQGQNIQYF.

The chain has TRBV4-1 and TRBJ1-2; D remains ambiguous. CDR3 length: 14 amino acids. Germline V lookup: CDR1 MGHRA, CDR2 YSYEKL. V dropped 0 bases and J dropped 2 bases, with 7 bases sitting between them. CDR3 in amino acids: CASSQERINYGYTF. In DNA form, the CDR3 reads TGCGCCAGCAGCCAAGAGAGGATCAACTATGGCTACACCTTC.

This sequence joins TRBV28 and TRBJ2-1; 9 bases map to TRBD2. Germline CDR1 reads MDHEN; CDR2 reads SYDVKM. The CDR3 extends over 23 amino acids. J gave up 2 bases and V 2 bases, and 25 bases lay outside the gene matches. CDR3 sequence (DNA): TGTGCCAGCAGTTTAGCATTCCGGTGGGGGGCCCAAATGACTAGCGGAGCCTACAATGAGCAGTTCTTC. Residues: CASSLAFRWGAQMTSGAYNEQFF.

The chain carries TRBV7-6 and TRBJ2-1; TRBD2 matches at 8 bases. Germline V gives CDR1 SGHVS, CDR2 FNYEAQ. The CDR3 consists of 14 residues. V lost 2 bases and J lost 4; bases outside the gene matches: 1. CDR3: CASSLTSGYNEQFF. CDR3 bases: TGTGCCAGCAGCTTAACTAGCGGTTACAATGAGCAGTTCTTC. The whole variable domain, remainder taken from reference TRBV7-6 and TRBJ2-1, is GAGVSQSPRYKVTKRGQDVALRCDPISGHVSLYWYRQALGQGPEFLTYFNYEAQQDKSGLPNDRFSAERPEGSISTLTIQRTEQRDSAMYRCASSLTSGYNEQFFGPGTRLTVL.

This chain joins TRBV5-1 and TRBJ1-1; tentatively, D is TRBD1 (5 bases). The CDR3 spans 14 residues. Germline CDR1 SGHRS, CDR2 YFSETQ. V lost 4 bases, J lost 0 bases, and 10 bases lay in between. This CDR3 is CASSPRGMNTEAFF. CDR3 DNA: TGCGCCAGCAGCCCCCGGGGGATGAACACTGAAGCTTTCTTT.

V and J are TRBV7-9 and TRBJ1-3; perhaps TRBD1 as D (6 bases). CDR1 and CDR2 from the germline V gene are SEHNR and FQNEAQ (reference sequence). V was clipped by 2 bases and J by 3 bases, with 11 bases between them. The CDR3 is made up of 15 amino acids. CDR3 bases: TGTGCCAGCAGCTTAACAGGGAGTGGTGGAAACACCATATATTTT. Translated, it gives CASSLTGSGGNTIYF.

V and J are TRBV18 and TRBJ2-5, with TRBD1 matching 8 bases. CDR1 and CDR2 (germline): KGHSH, LQKENI. Trimming removed 2 bases from V and 2 bases from J; junction bases left unmatched: 7. CDR3 length equals 16 residues. CDR3 region: CASSPGDRSTQETQYF. The CDR3 bases are TGTGCCAGCTCACCAGGGGACAGGAGTACTCAAGAGACCCAGTACTTC.

The chain employs TRBV19 and TRBJ2-5; 9 bases are a match to TRBD2. Per the germline V gene, CDR1 is LNHDA and CDR2 is SQIVND (reference sequence). Trimming cost V 3 bases and J 4 bases; bases outside gene matches: 15. The CDR3 covers 18 residues. The CDR3 loop is CASSISPPEAGGGETQYF. DNA for the CDR3: TGTGCCAGTAGTATCTCCCCTCCTGAAGCGGGAGGCGGAGAGACCCAGTACTTC.

This chain connects TRBV2 to TRBJ1-4; perhaps TRBD1 as D (6 bases). V shed 7 bases and J shed 8 bases, with 23 bases lying between them. The CDR3 is 16 amino acids. Germline CDR1 is SNHLY and CDR2 is FYNNEI. The CDR3 coding sequence is TGTGCCAGCACCCAAGGAGGGGACACTGGAGGGGAAAAACTGTTTTTT. This sequence encodes CASTQGGDTGGEKLFF.

The chain is built from TRBV6-1 and TRBJ2-7; 10 nucleotides match TRBD1. This CDR3 contains 14 residues. From germline, CDR1 is MNHNS and CDR2 SASEGT. Trimming removed 8 bases from V and 3 bases from J; junction bases left unmatched: 7. This CDR3 reads CASQTGGADYEQYF. The DNA of the CDR3 is TGTGCCAGCCAGACAGGGGGCGCCGACTACGAGCAGTACTTC.

The J gene is TRBJ2-7, the V gene TRBV6-5, with 10 nucleotides matching TRBD1. The V gene end was trimmed by 6 bases and the J gene end by 3 bases; junction bases not matched to a gene: 2. The V gene's germline CDR1 is MNHEY and CDR2 SVGAGI. The CDR3 is 13 residues long. The CDR3 loop reads CASRWTGGYEQYF. The CDR3 bases are TGTGCCAGCAGATGGACAGGGGGCTACGAGCAGTACTTC.

This clone appeared a single time. Here the CDR3 DNA reads TGTGCCAGCAGCTTAGGCGGGAGTAAGACAGATACGCAGTATTTT. Translation gives CASSLGGSKTDTQYF. The chain carries TRBV7-2 and TRBJ2-3; 7 positions match TRBD2. V dropped 1 base and J dropped 3; count of bases not matched to a gene: 4. The germline V gene encodes CDR1 SGHTA and CDR2 FQGNSA. This CDR3 region has 15 residues.

V and J are TRBV14 and TRBJ1-1, with TRBD1 matching over 8 bases. Germline V lookup: CDR1 SGHDN, CDR2 FVKESK. The J segment lost 10 bases and the V segment lost 0 bases, leaving 31 bases of the junction unmatched. The CDR3 sequence is 22 residues long. The CDR3 region has the DNA TGTGCCAGCAGCCAAGATAAGATAGCCTACTCTCCGCGGGGACAGGCACGAGGTCTAGCTTTCTTT. Protein product: CASSQDKIAYSPRGQARGLAFF. Supplemented by reference TRBV14 and TRBJ1-1, the full variable domain reads EAGVTQFPSHSVIEKGQTVTLRCDPISGHDNLYWYRRVMGKEIKFLLHFVKESKQDESGMPNNRFLAERTGGTYSTLKVQPAELEDSGVYFCASSQDKIAYSPRGQARGLAFFGQGTRLTVV.

This clone was observed a single time. The chain couples TRBV30 to TRBJ2-5; D is unresolved. CDR1 is GTSNPN and CDR2 is SVGIG in the germline V gene (reference sequence). CDR3 length: 12 residues. V was pared by 0 bases and J by 13 bases, with 15 bases between. The DNA of the CDR3 is TGTGCCTGGAGTGTACGATGGGAAACCGGGTACTTC. Its translation: CAWSVRWETGYF.

This chain joins TRBV27 and TRBJ1-1; a weak D match, TRBD1 (5 bases). Trimming took 5 bases from V and 3 from J, leaving 16 bases between them. Germline V gene sequence: CDR1 MNHEY, CDR2 SMNVEV (reference sequence). The CDR3 spans 15 residues. CDR3: CASSPRGRADTEAFF. Written as DNA, the CDR3 is TGTGCCAGCAGTCCACGGGGACGAGCAGACACTGAAGCTTTCTTT.

The genes are TRBV27 and TRBJ2-7; a possible D gene is TRBD1 (5 bases). The V gene lost 6 bases and the J gene lost 0 bases, with 9 bases spanning the gap. The CDR3 runs 13 residues. The germline V gene has CDR1 MNHEY and CDR2 SMNVEV (reference sequence). This chain's CDR3 is CASRYRNSYEQYF. DNA for the CDR3: TGTGCCAGCAGATACAGGAACTCCTACGAGCAGTACTTC.

This chain uses TRBV10-2 with TRBJ2-1, with 13 bases lining up with TRBD2. Germline V CDR1 and CDR2: WSHSY, SAAADI. V trimming: 5 bases; J trimming: 8 bases; junction bases outside the gene matches: 12. CDR3 length: 17 residues. The DNA for the CDR3 is TGCGCCAGCAGTCAGATAAGGACTAGCGGGAGAGTTGATGAGCAGTTCTTC. Translating gives CASSQIRTSGRVDEQFF.

V gene TRBV6-5 combines with J gene TRBJ1-4; D uncertain. Trimming took 0 bases from V and 4 from J, leaving 9 bases between them. CDR3 length: 15 residues. Germline V gene data show CDR1 as MNHEY and CDR2 as SVGAGI. CDR3 protein: CASSYSHSYNEKLFF. The CDR3 DNA follows: TGTGCCAGCAGTTACTCTCACAGCTATAATGAAAAACTGTTTTTT.

This sequence joins TRBV7-2 and TRBJ1-6, with 7 positions matching TRBD1. CDR3 length: 17 amino acids. The junction had 11 bases not matched to a gene; V was cut back by 2 bases and J by 7 bases. The germline V gene encodes CDR1 SGHTA and CDR2 FQGNSA. CDR3 loop: CASSLRGATTGNSPLHF. The CDR3 nucleotides read TGTGCCAGCAGCTTACGAGGGGCAACGACAGGGAATTCACCCCTCCACTTT. Looking up the rest from reference TRBV7-2 and TRBJ1-6 gives the full variable domain: GAGVSQSPSNKVTEKGKDVELRCDPISGHTALYWYRQSLGQGLEFLIYFQGNSAPDKSGLPSDRFSAERTGGSVSTLTIQRTQQEDSAVYLCASSLRGATTGNSPLHFGNGTRLTVT.

This clone came up once. This chain uses TRBV7-9 with TRBJ2-7, with D hard to call. The CDR3 consists of 13 residues. Germline V gene lookup returns CDR1 SEHNR and CDR2 FQNEAQ (reference sequence). The V gene lost 4 bases and the J gene lost 5 bases, with 12 bases spanning the gap. CDR3 DNA sequence: TGTGCCAGCAGCTCCCTACGGCCCCACGAGCAGTACTTC. Translated, it gives CASSSLRPHEQYF.

The chain is built from TRBV29-1 and TRBJ2-1, with D uncertain. CDR3 size: 15 residues. The V end was cut by 0 bases, the J end by 1 base, with 10 bases between. Looked up from germline, CDR1 is SQVTM and CDR2 is ANQGSEA. As DNA, the CDR3 is TGCAGCGTTGAAGACGGCCTTTGGTCCTACAATGAGCAGTTCTTC. It codes for CSVEDGLWSYNEQFF.